The rows below give T cell receptor beta chains drawn from one sample of a study of cytomegalovirus exposure and HLA in healthy donors. The data were produced by immunoSEQ multiplex PCR, yet TCRdb's version contains in-frame clones alone and is incomplete. The profile shows approximately 150,000 clones, over 70% of them singletons. Sequencing was carried out using PBMCs. The receptors stem from a woman aged 40 to 50 in good health and CMV-seropositive. Both conserved end residues are part of each CDR3. The D gene is left open where the match is weak. Size is stated for part of the rows, as once, few or many counts, or as a class when the clone is expanded.

j_call clone_size d_call v_call cdr3_length cdr3_nt cdr3_aa
TRBJ2-2 - - TRBV5-6 16 TGTGCCAGCAGCACCTTGACTAGTCTGCACACCGGGGAGCTGTTTTTT CASSTLTSLHTGELFF
TRBJ1-4 - - TRBV28 14 TGTGCCAGCAGTTTAAGCAGGGGTGTTGAAAAACTGTTTTTT CASSLSRGVEKLFF
TRBJ2-2 - TRBD2 TRBV7-8 15 TGTGCCAGCAGCTTAGTTGCCGGGGGGGACGGGGAGCTGTTTTTT CASSLVAGGDGELFF
TRBJ1-2 - - TRBV28 15 TGTGCCAGCAGTTTCTTCATCGGGAGGAACTATGGCTACACCTTC CASSFFIGRNYGYTF
TRBJ1-1 few TRBD1 TRBV14 15 TGTGCCAGCAGCCAAGATCACAGGGGGTTAGCTGAAGCTTTCTTT CASSQDHRGLAEAFF
TRBJ2-2 - TRBD1 TRBV6-4 15 TGTGCCAGCAGCAGGGGGTTCATGGACACCGGGGAGCTGTTTTTT CASSRGFMDTGELFF
TRBJ1-4 few - TRBV27 13 TGTGCCAGCAGTTACGGCAGGGCAAAAGAGTTGTTTTTT CASSYGRAKELFF
TRBJ1-1 - - TRBV30 16 TGTGCCTGGGGAACCGGGGGGAGTCATGTGAACACTGAAGCTTTCTTT CAWGTGGSHVNTEAFF
TRBJ1-2 - - TRBV19 16 TGTGCCAGTAGTATAGTACTAACGGCCGGCGGAGACGGCTACACCTTC CASSIVLTAGGDGYTF
TRBJ1-3 - - TRBV6-6 16 TGTGCCAGCACCCCCCGGGGGGGGACCTCTGGAAACACCATATATTTT CASTPRGGTSGNTIYF
TRBJ1-6 - - TRBV5-4 15 TGTGCCAGCAGCTTCGGGAACTCCTATAATTCACCCCTCCACTTT CASSFGNSYNSPLHF
TRBJ2-7 - - TRBV4-1 15 TGCGCCAGCAGCGCTCCGACAGGTAGCTCCTACGAGCAGTACTTC CASSAPTGSSYEQYF
TRBJ2-2 - - TRBV7-9 13 TGTGCCAGCAGAGGGGCCCACACCGGGGAGCTGTTTTTT CASRGAHTGELFF
TRBJ2-7 once - TRBV10-1 15 TGCGCCACACCCCACTTCGACAGTAACTCCTACGAGCAGTACTTC CATPHFDSNSYEQYF
TRBJ1-6 - - TRBV5-1 19 TGCGCCAGCAGCCCATGGGGCCCAATCGCGCAATCCCAACGTTCACCCCTCCACTTT CASSPWGPIAQSQRSPLHF
TRBJ2-7 - - TRBV7-2 15 TGTGCCAGCAGCTTAGAGGGTGCAGGGGCCTACGAGCAGTACTTC CASSLEGAGAYEQYF
TRBJ1-3 - - TRBV28 15 TGTGCCAGCAGCGCAGACAGGAGCTCTGGAAACACCATATATTTT CASSADRSSGNTIYF
TRBJ2-1 - TRBD2 TRBV6-4 15 TGTGCCAGCAGCCGGGATAGCGGGGGGGCCGATGAGCAGTTCTTC CASSRDSGGADEQFF
TRBJ2-3 - TRBD2 TRBV5-1 18 TGCGCCAGCAGCCCGGCGTATGGGGGACTAGGGGAACGGGATACGCAGTATTTT CASSPAYGGLGERDTQYF
TRBJ1-1 - - TRBV19 14 TGTGCCAGTAGTATGGGCGGGTCGGCCCTCAGAGCTTTCTTT CASSMGGSALRAFF
TRBJ2-7 - TRBD2 TRBV10-3 13 TGTGCCATTAGCGGGGGGGGAGACTACGAGCAGTACTTC CAISGGGDYEQYF
TRBJ2-7 - - TRBV5-1 14 TGCGCCAGCAGCTTAGGTCTAGCAGTCTCCGAGCAGTACTTC CASSLGLAVSEQYF